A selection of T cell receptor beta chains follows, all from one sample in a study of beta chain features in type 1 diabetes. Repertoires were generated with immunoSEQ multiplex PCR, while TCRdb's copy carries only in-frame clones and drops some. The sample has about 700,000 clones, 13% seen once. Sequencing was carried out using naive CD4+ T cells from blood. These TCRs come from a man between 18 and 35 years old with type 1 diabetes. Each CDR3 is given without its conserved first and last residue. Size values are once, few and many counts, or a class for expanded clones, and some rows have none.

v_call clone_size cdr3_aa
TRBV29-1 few SASTNEKLF
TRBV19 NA ASGLSWGYENYGYT
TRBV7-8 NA ASSLGAGAYNTEAF
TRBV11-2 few ASSLGAKRDTQY
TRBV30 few AWSVGTGVDTQY
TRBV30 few AWSAGLPTRDEQF
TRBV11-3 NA ASSLEAVLGDTQY
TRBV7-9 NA ASSSRDRNYGYT
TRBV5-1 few ASSLAPTSYEQY
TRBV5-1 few ASSWGQGDSNEQF
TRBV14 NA ASSQGIAVSTDTQY
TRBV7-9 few ASSPGGADTQY
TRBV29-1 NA SVAAGTGSYEQY
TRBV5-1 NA ASSPAGDYGYT
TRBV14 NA ASSQEPPYEQY
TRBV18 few ASSEEAADTQY
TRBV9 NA ASSVGDRDNYGYT
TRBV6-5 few ASSYDRRETQY
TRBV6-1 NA ACRFLGNEQF
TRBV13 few ASSLGPPGSEKLF
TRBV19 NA ASRNGGYT
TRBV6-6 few ACRTSANSYEQY
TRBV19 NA ASSVNYATNEKLF
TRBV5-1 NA ASSSGQGSEKLF
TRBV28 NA ASSPQGLALGYT
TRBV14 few ASSQVGGITEAF
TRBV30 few AWRDPPYNEQF
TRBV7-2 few ASSPREGAVQPQH
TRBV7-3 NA ASSLSYEQY
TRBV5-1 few ASRTSGDNTEAF
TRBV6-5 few ASSPGHVGNTIY